The 23 T cell receptor beta chains given below trace back to one sample, sequenced in a study of response to subunit inactivated influenza vaccine. TCRdb re-derived calls from the RT-PCR reads in MiXCR, one entry per CDR3 protein. The sample comprises 500,000 to 600,000 distinct CDR3 sequences, about 7.6% of which are singletons, and around 13% rests with the top ten. The sample here was PBMCs from blood, taken around 2 years after vaccination. These receptors were obtained from a man in his fifties or sixties who received an inactivated influenza vaccine.

This chain connects TRBV7-9 to TRBJ2-7; D possibly corresponds to TRBD2 (5 bases). Germline loops: CDR1 SEHNR, CDR2 FQNEAQ (reference sequence). The CDR3 sequence is 15 residues long. The germline V and J ends were trimmed by 0 bases and 5 bases, with 14 bases remaining between them. For the CDR3, the DNA is TGTGCCAGCAGCTTAGCTGGTCTAGCTCGGCACGAGCAGTACTTC. Translating gives CASSLAGLARHEQYF.

This clonotype showed up just a few times. The CDR3 DNA sequence: TGTGCCAGCAGCTATATAAACACTGAAGCTTTCTTT. Translating gives CASSYINTEAFF. The gene calls are TRBV7-9 and TRBJ1-1; no clear D. In germline, CDR1 is SEHNR, CDR2 FQNEAQ (reference sequence). The CDR3 totals 12 residues. Trimming took off 4 bases at V and 2 bases at J, with 5 bases between the two ends.

The rearrangement joins TRBV6-2 or TRBV6-3 to TRBJ2-6; D remains unclear. Germline CDR1 reads MNHEY; CDR2 reads SVGEGT. V was shortened by 9 bases and J by 0 bases, with 12 bases between the two germline ends. The CDR3 has 15 amino acids. CDR3 region: CASENGFSGANVLTF. CDR3 nucleotides: TGTGCCAGTGAGAACGGGTTCTCTGGGGCCAACGTCCTGACTTTC.

This clonotype has ten or more counts. The chain links TRBV12-3 or TRBV12-4 to TRBJ2-7; D possibly corresponds to TRBD1 (5 bases). The CDR3 has 14 residues. Trimming pared 5 bases from V and 3 bases from J, leaving 14 bases between. The CDR3 sequence: CASSQQDWLYEQYF. CDR3 DNA sequence: TGTGCCAGCAGTCAACAGGATTGGCTCTACGAGCAGTACTTC.

The CDR3, as DNA: TGTGCCTGGAGTGTATGGGGGGCTAGATACAATGAGCAGTTCTTC. Residues: CAWSVWGARYNEQFF. The genes are TRBV30 and TRBJ2-1; D may correspond to TRBD1 or TRBD2 (6 bases each). The CDR3 runs to 15 residues. Trimming took off 0 bases at V and 4 bases at J, with 13 bases between the two ends. Germline V gives CDR1 GTSNPN, CDR2 SVGIG (reference sequence).

This clonotype was counted ten times or more. The chain uses TRBV4-3 and TRBJ1-5, with no clear D. The CDR3 consists of 16 residues. V was trimmed by 0 bases and J by 0 bases, leaving 9 bases between them. CDR1 is LGHNA, CDR2 YSLEER, per germline. The CDR3 DNA reads as TGCGCCAGCAGCCAAGATTTGGCAGGTAGCAATCAGCCCCAGCATTTT. It encodes CASSQDLAGSNQPQHF.

The V gene is TRBV12-3 or TRBV12-4, the J gene TRBJ2-1; D unresolved. V was clipped by 6 bases and J by 11 bases, with 14 bases between them. The length of the CDR3 is 12 residues. CDR3 nucleotide sequence: TGTGCCAGCAGCTCGGACCCGATCCAGCAGTTCTTC. Its translation is CASSSDPIQQFF.

This clonotype occurred many times. The V call is TRBV4-1, the J call TRBJ2-3; unclear D gene. The germline V and J ends were trimmed by 2 bases and 4 bases, with 7 bases remaining between them. This CDR3 comprises 13 residues. CDR1 is MGHRA and CDR2 is YSYEKL in the germline V gene. The chain's CDR3 is CASSQMGADTQYF. CDR3 nucleotide sequence: TGCGCCAGCAGCCAAATGGGCGCAGATACGCAGTATTTT.

This clonotype was counted many times. The genes are TRBV6-2 or TRBV6-3 and TRBJ1-5; D unresolved. The germline gives CDR1 MNHEY, CDR2 SVGEGT. This CDR3 comprises 16 residues. Trimming stripped 6 bases from V and 4 bases from J, with 19 bases between. The CDR3 nucleotides are TGTGCCAGCAGAGATAGTCGGCCCGGTTGGAATCAGCCCCAGCATTTT. Translated: CASRDSRPGWNQPQHF.

This clonotype was found a few times. The V and J genes are TRBV30 and TRBJ2-1, with TRBD2 identical over 11 bases. CDR3 length: 14 residues. Germline CDR1 is GTSNPN and CDR2 is SVGIG (reference sequence). J was trimmed by 7 bases and V by 7 bases; bases with no gene match: 9. CDR3 DNA sequence: TGTGCCTATCGGACTAGCGGGCCCAGGAATGAGCAGTTCTTC. It specifies CAYRTSGPRNEQFF.

The chain has TRBV6-5 and TRBJ2-1, with 12 nucleotides matching TRBD2. Germline CDR1 and CDR2: MNHEY and SVGAGI. This CDR3 spans 16 amino acids. With V trimmed by 1 base and J by 7 bases, 5 bases remained unmatched. The CDR3 is CASSYFPTSGRNEQFF. In nucleotides, the CDR3 is TGTGCCAGCAGTTACTTCCCGACTAGCGGGAGAAATGAGCAGTTCTTC.

This clonotype showed up just a few times. This chain links TRBV29-1 with TRBJ1-1; no definite D call. The V gene lost 3 bases and the J gene lost 1 base, with 6 bases spanning the gap. The CDR3 totals 12 residues. CDR1 and CDR2 from the germline V gene are SQVTM and ANQGSEA. The CDR3 nucleotides read TGCAGCGTTGAGGGTAAGAACACTGAAGCTTTCTTT. It is translated as CSVEGKNTEAFF.

Only a few counts were recorded for this clonotype. This may stem from a read error, because a much larger clone lies one nucleotide away. This rearrangement joins TRBV3-1 to TRBJ1-5; D not resolved. CDR3 size: 15 residues. Germline loops: CDR1 LGHDT, CDR2 YNNKEL (reference sequence). CDR3 nucleotides: TGTGCCACCAGCCAAAGTGTCAGGTCCGGTGGGTCCCAGCATTTT. Amino acids: CATSQSVRSGGSQHF.

The chain employs TRBV4-3 and TRBJ1-5, with TRBD1 matching over 8 bases. This CDR3 contains 14 residues. The trim removed 3 bases at V and 6 bases at J, leaving 4 bases unmatched. Germline V gene sequence: CDR1 LGHNA, CDR2 YSLEER. The CDR3: CASSQSRGPQPQHF. CDR3 sequence (DNA): TGCGCCAGCAGCCAGAGCAGGGGGCCTCAGCCCCAGCATTTT.

This clonotype has just a few counts. V usage is TRBV11-2 and J usage is TRBJ2-1; 10 nucleotides line up with TRBD2. The junction had 2 bases not matched to a gene; V was cut back by 2 bases and J by 4 bases. The CDR3 length is 15 residues. Germline CDR1 and CDR2: SGHAT and FQNNGV. The CDR3 nucleotides are TGTGCCAGCAGCTTACTAGCGGGGGATTACAATGAGCAGTTCTTC. Its translation is CASSLLAGDYNEQFF.

The chain carries TRBV5-8 and TRBJ1-2, with D possibly matching TRBD1 (5 bases). The germline V gene encodes CDR1 SGHTS and CDR2 YDEGEE. V lost 0 bases, J lost 2 bases, and 17 bases lay in between. CDR3 length: 17 amino acids. The CDR3 coding sequence is TGTGCCAGCAGCTTGGGGGACCAATTGAGGATGAACTATGGCTACACCTTC. It yields the protein CASSLGDQLRMNYGYTF.

The genes are TRBV20-1 and TRBJ2-6; TRBD2 aligns across 7 bases. Losses at the gene ends were 3 bases for V and 0 bases for J; bases not matched to a gene: 8. The CDR3 is 17 amino acids. The germline gives CDR1 DFQATT, CDR2 SNEGSKA (reference sequence). The CDR3 here is CSARGRDGYSGANVLTF. CDR3 bases: TGCAGTGCTAGGGGGAGGGACGGCTACTCTGGGGCCAACGTCCTGACTTTC.

The table lists this clonotype with many counts. The V call is TRBV11-2, the J call TRBJ2-3; 14 positions match TRBD2. Germline V lookup: CDR1 SGHAT, CDR2 FQNNGV. V shed 3 bases, J shed 6 bases, and the junction held 8 bases outside the gene matches. The CDR3 loop spans 17 amino acids. The CDR3 DNA is TGTGCCAGCAGCTTGGAGACTAGCGGGGGGGCATGGGATACGCAGTATTTT. Its protein is CASSLETSGGAWDTQYF.

In this sample, this clonotype turned up many times. This rearrangement joins TRBV5-5 to TRBJ1-5; D is undetermined. The germline V gene encodes CDR1 SGHKS and CDR2 YYEKEE (reference sequence). The germline V and J ends were trimmed by 0 bases and 9 bases, with 7 bases remaining between them. The CDR3 runs to 12 residues. CDR3 sequence (DNA): TGTGCCAGCAGCTTGGCCGGAGGGCCCCAGCATTTT. The encoded protein is CASSLAGGPQHF.

This clonotype was recorded many times. The rearrangement uses TRBV6-6 and TRBJ2-3, with D unresolved. The CDR3 runs 11 residues. V lost 7 bases to trimming and J lost 1 base, with 3 bases between them. Germline CDR1 MNHNY, CDR2 SVGAGI (reference sequence). CDR3 loop: CASTGTDTQYF. The CDR3 DNA follows: TGTGCCAGCACGGGCACAGATACGCAGTATTTT.

The gene calls are TRBV20-1 and TRBJ2-5; D remains ambiguous. With 3 bases removed from V and 2 bases from J, the gap between germline ends came to 13 bases. Germline CDR1 DFQATT, CDR2 SNEGSKA (reference sequence). CDR3 length: 14 residues. CDR3 residues: CSASNAYKQETQYF. The CDR3 coding sequence is TGCAGTGCTAGCAATGCCTACAAGCAAGAGACCCAGTACTTC.

J is TRBJ1-4 and V is TRBV20-1; D call uncertain. Per the germline V gene, CDR1 is DFQATT and CDR2 is SNEGSKA (reference sequence). The CDR3 extends over 14 amino acids. Trimming removed 0 bases from V and 8 bases from J, with 13 bases in between. The CDR3 DNA is TGCAGTGCTAGAGACTCCTCGACTGGAGAAAAACTGTTTTTT. Translating gives CSARDSSTGEKLFF.

This clonotype occurred a few times. CDR3 coding DNA: TGCGCCAGCAGCGCGACCCCTGTTAGCACAGATACGCAGTATTTT. Translated, it gives CASSATPVSTDTQYF. This chain links TRBV4-3 with TRBJ2-3; D remains unclear. Germline assignment: CDR1 LGHNA and CDR2 YSLEER. This CDR3 comprises 15 residues. Trimming shortened V by 5 bases and J by 0 bases, and 12 bases separated the two germline ends.